These 22 T cell receptor beta chains were all obtained from the same sample, sequenced in a study of CXCR3-negative and CXCR3-positive naive CD8 T cells. Study results and caveats: Hydrophobicity was higher for TRB CDR3s found in CXCR3-positive naive cells than in CXCR3-negative naive cells.

Their recognized antigens are unknown. UMI-tagged TRB cDNA libraries were built via 5' RACE. TCRdb re-called the 5' RACE reads and catalogs CDR3 proteins one per entry, DNA excluded. Its table lists about 92,000 distinct CDR3 sequences. The specimen was naive CXCR3+ CD8+ T cells from blood. Regarding subset: CD45RO-CCR7+CD27+CD95- naive CD8+ T cells expressing CXCR3 (TNR3+). The receptors were sampled from a human donor in good health. Some clones in this sample may be carry-over from other donors' samples.

V usage is TRBV3-1 and J usage is TRBJ2-5; the TRBD1 assignment by TCRdb is unverifiable without DNA. CDR1 is LGHDT and CDR2 is YNNKEL in the germline V gene (reference sequence). The CDR3 contains 18 residues. CDR3 sequence reads: CASSQDDRGRVDQETQYF.

V usage is TRBV11-2 and J usage is TRBJ2-7; TCRdb gives TRBD2 as the D gene, but with no DNA this cannot be confirmed. Germline V gene lookup returns CDR1 SGHAT and CDR2 FQNNGV. This CDR3 region has 13 residues. CDR3: CASSLEGDYEQYF. Together with reference TRBV11-2 and TRBJ2-7, the CDR3 gives the full variable domain: EAGVAQSPRYKIIEKRQSVAFWCNPISGHATLYWYQQILGQGPKLLIQFQNNGVVDDSQLPKDRFSAERLKGVDSTLKIQPAKLEDSAVYLCASSLEGDYEQYFGPGTRLTVT.

V usage is TRBV28 and J usage is TRBJ2-3; TCRdb returns TRBD1, unconfirmable since there is no DNA. CDR1 is MDHEN and CDR2 is SYDVKM in the germline V gene. This CDR3 is built from 15 residues. CDR3 sequence reads: CASALMGTSTDTQYF.

The V and J genes are TRBV5-4 and TRBJ2-5; TCRdb indicates TRBD2, and absent DNA this call remains unverified. Germline CDR1 is SGHNT and CDR2 is YYREEE (reference sequence). The CDR3 length is 15 residues. The CDR3 reads CASSLGAGRKETQYF.

The rearrangement joins TRBV29-1 to TRBJ1-2. The germline CDR1 and CDR2 sequences are SQVTM and ANQGSEA. This CDR3 region has 12 residues. This chain's CDR3 is CSVGGVNYGYTF.

The chain recombines TRBV12-3 or TRBV12-4 with TRBJ1-5. The CDR3 spans 17 residues. The CDR3 loop reads CASTPGTAGGSNQPQHF.

The chain has TRBV4-2 and TRBJ2-7; the D call of TRBD1 rests on TCRdb alone, since no DNA is present to check it. CDR1 and CDR2 from the germline V gene are LGHNA and YNFKEQ. CDR3 length equals 14 residues. The CDR3: CASSQSGAGGEQYF.

This chain uses TRBV15 with TRBJ2-3; TCRdb proposes TRBD2, but this gene call is untestable without DNA. Germline assignment: CDR1 LNHNV and CDR2 YYDKDF (reference sequence). This CDR3 is 17 amino acids long. The CDR3 loop reads CATSRDRRTSRTDTQYF.

This chain links TRBV3-1 with TRBJ2-7; the D gene TCRdb calls, TRBD1, cannot be checked with no DNA. Germline-derived CDR1 and CDR2 are LGHDT and YNNKEL (reference sequence). The length of the CDR3 is 13 residues. The CDR3 region is CASSPQATGGQYF.

V is TRBV29-1 and J is TRBJ2-7. CDR1 and CDR2 (germline): SQVTM, ANQGSEA. This CDR3 has 12 amino acids. The CDR3 reads CSVGVGTYEQYF.

The chain joins TRBV12-3 or TRBV12-4 to TRBJ2-7; the D call of TRBD1 rests on TCRdb alone, since no DNA is present to check it. The CDR3 has 15 amino acids. The CDR3 is CASSPRRGGQQEQYF.

The chain uses TRBV13 and TRBJ1-4; TCRdb gives TRBD1 as the D gene, but with no DNA this cannot be confirmed. The CDR3 is 15 amino acids. Germline CDR1 is PRHDT and CDR2 is FYEKMQ (reference sequence). This CDR3 reads CASSVAQGVGEKLFF. Using reference TRBV13 and TRBJ1-4 for the parts outside the CDR3, the full variable domain is AAGVIQSPRHLIKEKRETATLKCYPIPRHDTVYWYQQGPGQDPQFLISFYEKMQSDKGSIPDRFSAQQFSDYHSELNMSSLELGDSALYFCASSVAQGVGEKLFFGSGTQLSVL.

The J gene is TRBJ1-2, the V gene TRBV29-1. Germline loops: CDR1 SQVTM, CDR2 ANQGSEA. The CDR3 is 13 residues long. CDR3 region: CSVEDRQRYGYTF.

The J gene is TRBJ1-1, the V gene TRBV7-9. Germline V gene data show CDR1 as SEHNR and CDR2 as FQNEAQ (reference sequence). The CDR3 is made up of 14 amino acids. The CDR3 is CASSSSLYFTEAFF.

The chain employs TRBV15 and TRBJ2-5. The CDR3 extends over 12 amino acids. Germline CDR1 and CDR2: LNHNV and YYDKDF (reference sequence). CDR3 sequence reads: CATSGLGETQYF.

The genes are TRBV7-2 and TRBJ2-1; TCRdb's D call of TRBD1 is untestable without DNA. The germline CDR1 and CDR2 sequences are SGHTA and FQGNSA. This CDR3 contains 13 residues. CDR3 residues: CASSLTGYNEQFF.

The V and J genes are TRBV15 and TRBJ1-1. The germline CDR1 and CDR2 sequences are LNHNV and YYDKDF (reference sequence). There are 12 residues in the CDR3. The chain's CDR3 is CATSSGNTEAFF. The variable domain in full, with the rest retrieved from reference TRBV15 and TRBJ1-1, is DAMVIQNPRYQVTQFGKPVTLSCSQTLNHNVMYWYQQKSSQAPKLLFHYYDKDFNNEADTPDNFQSRRPNTSFCFLDIRSPGLGDTAMYLCATSSGNTEAFFGQGTRLTVV.

The chain combines TRBV28 with TRBJ2-2; TCRdb's D call of TRBD1 is untestable without DNA. Germline-derived CDR1 and CDR2 are MDHEN and SYDVKM. The CDR3 totals 14 residues. The CDR3 is CASGSGQVSGELFF.

The chain uses TRBV6-5 and TRBJ2-4; TCRdb designates TRBD1, a call that cannot be tested without DNA. This CDR3 has 14 residues. Germline CDR1 and CDR2: MNHEY and SVGAGI. CDR3 residues: CASRAPSDPGIQYF.

The J gene is TRBJ2-7, the V gene TRBV28. Germline values: CDR1 MDHEN, CDR2 SYDVKM. There are 12 residues in the CDR3. The CDR3 spells CASSLGAYERYF.

The V and J genes are TRBV29-1 and TRBJ2-3; checking the TCRdb D call of TRBD1 is not possible without DNA. The CDR3 totals 12 residues. CDR1 is SQVTM and CDR2 is ANQGSEA in the germline V gene. The CDR3 loop reads CSVPPSTDTQYF.

V is TRBV6-5 and J is TRBJ2-6; TCRdb calls TRBD1, which cannot be checked without DNA. The CDR3 covers 16 residues. Germline assignment: CDR1 MNHEY and CDR2 SVGAGI. The CDR3: CASSYMRGSGANVLTF.